This T cell receptor beta chain originates from a study of blood T cell repertoires in COVID-19. Across the whole study: The study drew acute and convalescent COVID-19 samples from the United States, Italy and Spain.

The method was immunoSEQ multiplex PCR; TCRdb's version includes in-frame clones alone and lacks a portion of them. The data show roughly 250,000 clones, 82% seen once. The sequence was obtained from a woman aged 55-69 years with active or convalescent COVID-19. Sequences were obtained from peripheral blood.

CDR3 DNA: TGTGCCAGCAGCGCCGGGACAGGATCATGGGATACGCAGTATTTT. Protein: CASSAGTGSWDTQYF. The chain carries TRBV9 and TRBJ2-3; 8 bases match TRBD1. Germline CDR1 SGDLS, CDR2 YYNGEE. Germline trimming cut 3 bases from V and 6 bases from J; bases unmatched to any gene: 9. There are 15 residues in the CDR3.